These 8 T cell receptor beta chains came from one sample sequenced in a study of blood T cell repertoires in COVID-19. The assay was immunoSEQ multiplex PCR, and TCRdb's table has in-frame clones only and misses some. Of 150,000 or so clones in the sample, 84% were seen once. The material sequenced was peripheral blood. All receptors come from a human donor in a cohort sampled during active COVID-19.

The gene calls are TRBV5-5 and TRBJ1-1; D is perhaps TRBD1 (6 bases). CDR1 SGHKS and CDR2 YYEKEE come from the germline V gene (reference sequence). The CDR3 consists of 13 residues. With 4 bases removed from V and 6 bases from J, the gap between germline ends came to 13 bases. The chain's CDR3 is CASSVRGFPEAFF. Here the CDR3 DNA reads TGTGCCAGCAGCGTTAGGGGGTTTCCTGAAGCTTTCTTT.

The chain links TRBV9 to TRBJ2-7; 7 bases line up with TRBD1. V lost 4 bases, J lost 4 bases, and 11 bases stayed unmatched. Per the germline V gene, CDR1 is SGDLS and CDR2 is YYNGEE. The CDR3 is 15 amino acids. CDR3 sequence reads: CASSPIRDSVYEQYF. CDR3 DNA sequence: TGTGCCAGCAGCCCAATCCGGGACAGTGTTTACGAGCAGTACTTC. The variable domain in full, with the rest retrieved from reference TRBV9 and TRBJ2-7, is DSGVTQTPKHLITATGQRVTLRCSPRSGDLSVYWYQQSLDQGLQFLIQYYNGEERAKGNILERFSAQQFPDLHSELNLSSLELGDSALYFCASSPIRDSVYEQYFGPGTRLTVT.

The gene calls are TRBV7-2 and TRBJ2-3; 10 nucleotides match TRBD1. Trimming removed 6 bases from V and 4 bases from J; junction bases left unmatched: 4. The germline gives CDR1 SGHTA, CDR2 FQGNSA. The length of the CDR3 is 14 residues. The CDR3 protein is CASSPGQGADTQYF. CDR3 nucleotides: TGTGCCAGCAGTCCCGGACAGGGGGCAGATACGCAGTATTTT.

Points on this clone: Other DNA sequences in the sample encode the same CDR3. This chain connects TRBV11-2 to TRBJ1-1; possible D gene TRBD1, 5 bases. In germline, CDR1 is SGHAT, CDR2 FQNNGV. The V end lost 1 base, the J end lost 1 base, and 7 bases lay between the germline ends. This CDR3 has 14 residues. CDR3: CASSLVGGNTEAFF. CDR3 in DNA: TGTGCCAGCAGCTTAGTGGGGGGGAACACTGAAGCTTTCTTT. Full variable domain (outside the CDR3, taken from reference TRBV11-2 and TRBJ1-1): EAGVAQSPRYKIIEKRQSVAFWCNPISGHATLYWYQQILGQGPKLLIQFQNNGVVDDSQLPKDRFSAERLKGVDSTLKIQPAKLEDSAVYLCASSLVGGNTEAFFGQGTRLTVV.

The chain links TRBV7-9 to TRBJ2-2; D not resolved. Germline lookup yields CDR1 SEHNR and CDR2 FQNEAQ (reference sequence). V lost 6 bases and J lost 3, with 11 bases in between. This CDR3 is built from 14 residues. CDR3 amino acids: CASRRSGDTGELFF. CDR3 in DNA: TGTGCCAGCAGACGGAGTGGAGACACCGGGGAGCTGTTTTTT.

The V gene is TRBV7-2, the J gene TRBJ2-3; TRBD2 agrees at 7 bases. The CDR3 length is 15 residues. The V gene's germline CDR1 is SGHTA and CDR2 FQGNSA. The V and J ends lost 5 bases and 4 bases, in that order; junction bases with no gene match: 9. The CDR3 DNA is TGTGCCAGCAGCCCTAGGGGACTACTGTCAGATACGCAGTATTTT. It translates to CASSPRGLLSDTQYF.

The chain recombines TRBV10-3 with TRBJ2-2, with a possible D match to TRBD2 (5 bases). Trimming removed 5 bases at V and 6 bases at J, with 16 bases between. The CDR3 loop spans 15 amino acids. The germline gives CDR1 ENHRY, CDR2 SYGVKD. For the CDR3, the DNA is TGTGCCATCAGTTCTGGACTGGCCTCCCCCGGGGAGCTGTTTTTT. Translated, it gives CAISSGLASPGELFF.

The CDR3 nucleotides read TGTGCCAGCAGCCAGTGGGGGGGGTACCAAGAGACCCAGTACTTC. This gives the protein CASSQWGGYQETQYF. This chain uses TRBV11-2 with TRBJ2-5; TRBD2 matches 7 bases. CDR1 is SGHAT and CDR2 is FQNNGV in the germline V gene. CDR3 length equals 15 residues. V was pared by 5 bases and J by 0 bases, with 6 bases of the junction left unmatched.